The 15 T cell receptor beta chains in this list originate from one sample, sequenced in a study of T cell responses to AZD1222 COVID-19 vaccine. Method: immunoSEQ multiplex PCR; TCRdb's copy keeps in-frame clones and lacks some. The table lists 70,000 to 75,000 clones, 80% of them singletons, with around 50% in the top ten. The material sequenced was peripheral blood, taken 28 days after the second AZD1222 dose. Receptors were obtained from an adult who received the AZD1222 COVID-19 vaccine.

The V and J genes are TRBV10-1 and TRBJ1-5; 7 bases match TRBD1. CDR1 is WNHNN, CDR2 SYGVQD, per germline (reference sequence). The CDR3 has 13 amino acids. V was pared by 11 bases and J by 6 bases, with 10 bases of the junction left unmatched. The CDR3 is CASGGTACQPQHF. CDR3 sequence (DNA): TGCGCCTCAGGGGGGACAGCATGTCAGCCCCAGCATTTT.

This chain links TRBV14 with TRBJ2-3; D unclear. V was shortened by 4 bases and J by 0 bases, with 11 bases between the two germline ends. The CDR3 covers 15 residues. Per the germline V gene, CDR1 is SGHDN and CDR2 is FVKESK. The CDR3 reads CASSPHESSTDTQYF. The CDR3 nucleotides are TGTGCCAGCAGCCCCCACGAGTCCAGCACAGATACGCAGTATTTT.

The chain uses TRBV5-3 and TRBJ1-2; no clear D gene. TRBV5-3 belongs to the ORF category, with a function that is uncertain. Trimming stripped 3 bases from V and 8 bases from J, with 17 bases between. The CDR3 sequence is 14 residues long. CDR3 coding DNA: TGTGCCAGAAGCTCAGAAACGACATGGGGAGGCTACACCTTC. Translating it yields CARSSETTWGGYTF.

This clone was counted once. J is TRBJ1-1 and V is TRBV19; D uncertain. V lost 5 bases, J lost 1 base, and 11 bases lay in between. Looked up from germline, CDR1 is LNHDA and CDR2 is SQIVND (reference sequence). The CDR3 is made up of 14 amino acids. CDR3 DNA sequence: TGTGCCAGTAGTCTGTCTGGGTGGAACACTGAAGCTTTCTTT. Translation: CASSLSGWNTEAFF.

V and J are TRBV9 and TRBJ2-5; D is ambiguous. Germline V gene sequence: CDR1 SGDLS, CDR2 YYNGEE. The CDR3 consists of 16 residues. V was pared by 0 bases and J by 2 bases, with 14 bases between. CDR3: CASSVAGRSGQETQYF. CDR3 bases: TGTGCCAGCAGCGTAGCTGGGCGGAGTGGACAAGAGACCCAGTACTTC.

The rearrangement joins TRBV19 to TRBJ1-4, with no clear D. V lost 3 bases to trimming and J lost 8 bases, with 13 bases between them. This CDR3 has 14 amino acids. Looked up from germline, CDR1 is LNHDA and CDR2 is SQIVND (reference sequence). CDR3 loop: CASSIPPASEKLFF. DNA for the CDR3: TGTGCCAGTAGTATCCCCCCGGCAAGCGAAAAACTGTTTTTT.

CDR3: CASSLGTVYEQYF. Here the CDR3 DNA reads TGTGCCAGCAGCTTGGGGACAGTTTACGAGCAGTACTTC. J is TRBJ2-7 and V is TRBV5-6; tentatively, D is TRBD1 (6 bases). CDR1 is SGHDT and CDR2 is YYEEEE in the germline V gene. The CDR3 covers 13 residues. V was cut by 0 bases and J by 4 bases, with 8 bases left in between.

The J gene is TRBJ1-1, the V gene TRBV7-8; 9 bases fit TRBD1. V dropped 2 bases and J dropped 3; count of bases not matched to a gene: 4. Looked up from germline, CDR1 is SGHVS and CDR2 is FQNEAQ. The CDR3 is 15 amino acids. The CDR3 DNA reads TGTGCCAGCAGCTTAACGGGACAGGGATACACTGAAGCTTTCTTT. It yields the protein CASSLTGQGYTEAFF.

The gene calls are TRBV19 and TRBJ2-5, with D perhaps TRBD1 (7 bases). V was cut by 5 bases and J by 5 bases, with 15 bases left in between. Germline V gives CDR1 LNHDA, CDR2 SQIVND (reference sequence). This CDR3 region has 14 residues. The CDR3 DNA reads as TGTGCCAGTAGTCAGGGGGGATTTCTGGAGACCCAGTACTTC. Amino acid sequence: CASSQGGFLETQYF.

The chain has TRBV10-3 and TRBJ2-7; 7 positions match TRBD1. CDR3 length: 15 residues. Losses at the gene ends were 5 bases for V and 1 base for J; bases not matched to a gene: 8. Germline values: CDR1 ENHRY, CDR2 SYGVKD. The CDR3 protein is CAISWDSRPSYEQYF. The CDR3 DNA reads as TGTGCCATCAGTTGGGACAGCAGGCCTTCCTACGAGCAGTACTTC.

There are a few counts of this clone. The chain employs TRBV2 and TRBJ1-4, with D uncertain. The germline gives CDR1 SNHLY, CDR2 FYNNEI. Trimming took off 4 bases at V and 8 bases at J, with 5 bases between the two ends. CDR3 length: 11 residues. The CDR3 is CASSVEEKLFF. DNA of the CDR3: TGTGCCAGCAGTGTTGAGGAAAAACTGTTTTTT. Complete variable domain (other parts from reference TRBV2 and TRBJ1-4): EPEVTQTPSHQVTQMGQEVILRCVPISNHLYFYWYRQILGQKVEFLVSFYNNEISEKSEIFDDQFSVERPDGSNFTLKIRSTKLEDSAMYFCASSVEEKLFFGSGTQLSVL.

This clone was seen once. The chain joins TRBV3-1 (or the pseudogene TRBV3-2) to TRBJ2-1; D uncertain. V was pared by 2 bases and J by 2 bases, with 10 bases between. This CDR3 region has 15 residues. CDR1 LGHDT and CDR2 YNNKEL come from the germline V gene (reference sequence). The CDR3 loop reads CASSQRADAYNEQFF. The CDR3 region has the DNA TGTGCCAGCAGCCAACGGGCGGATGCCTACAATGAGCAGTTCTTC.

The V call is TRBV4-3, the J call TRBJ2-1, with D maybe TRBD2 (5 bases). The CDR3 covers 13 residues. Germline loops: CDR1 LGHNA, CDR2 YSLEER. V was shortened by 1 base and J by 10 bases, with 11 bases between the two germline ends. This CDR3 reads CASSQAGRLEQFF. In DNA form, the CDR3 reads TGCGCCAGCAGCCAAGCTGGCCGACTAGAGCAGTTCTTC.

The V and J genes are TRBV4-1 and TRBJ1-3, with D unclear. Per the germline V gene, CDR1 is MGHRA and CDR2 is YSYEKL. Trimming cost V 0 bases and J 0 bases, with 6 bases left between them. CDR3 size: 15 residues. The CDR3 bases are TGCGCCAGCAGCCAAGACGACATCTCTGGAAACACCATATATTTT. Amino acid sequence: CASSQDDISGNTIYF.

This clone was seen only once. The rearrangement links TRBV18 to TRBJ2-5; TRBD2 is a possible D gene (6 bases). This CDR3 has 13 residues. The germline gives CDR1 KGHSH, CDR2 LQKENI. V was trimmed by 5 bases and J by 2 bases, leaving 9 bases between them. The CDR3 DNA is TGTGCCAGCTCAGTCGGGGGTCAAGAGACCCAGTACTTC. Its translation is CASSVGGQETQYF.